These T cell receptor beta chains were read from a single sample in a study of CD8 T cells in ankylosing spondylitis. TCRdb recomputed calls from the 5' RACE reads with MiXCR, one row per CDR3 protein. The table shows around 300,000 distinct CDR3 sequences, with around 21% occurring only once. Sequencing was carried out using blood, either unsorted or a sorted T cell fraction (not recorded which). These receptors were obtained from a female donor with ankylosing spondylitis or in good health (not recorded which). CDR3s include the opening cysteine and the closing phenylalanine or tryptophan. The order of the fields is J gene, V gene, CDR3 protein.

>TRBJ2-7|TRBV27
CASSIKGQDLFYEQYF
>TRBJ1-6|TRBV4-3
CASSQEAGWQSPLHF
>TRBJ2-5|TRBV6-2/TRBV6-3
CATSFLKRESYF
>TRBJ2-7|TRBV6-5
CASSYDRTSYEQYF
>TRBJ2-3|TRBV20-1
CSARLAGNTDTQYF
>TRBJ2-1|TRBV28
CASSTSGSSIRDEQFF
>TRBJ2-1|TRBV20-1
CSARGWRDLNEQFF
>TRBJ2-3|TRBV27
CASSPSWGGTDTQYF
>TRBJ1-4|TRBV30
CAWSVGIGTASKLFF
>TRBJ2-1|TRBV20-1
CSAPGLADNVGYNEQFF
>TRBJ1-2|TRBV6-1
CASRDPSTGRYGYTF
>TRBJ2-5|TRBV7-8
CASSLVFWREEKAGETQYF
>TRBJ2-5|TRBV20-1
CSASATSRETQYF
>TRBJ2-2|TRBV6-5
CASSYSWTSVITGELFF
>TRBJ2-7|TRBV4-3
CASSQVGQETYEQYF
>TRBJ2-7|TRBV3-1
CASSQGPSNYEQYF
>TRBJ2-1|TRBV10-3
CAISSGLAGQPNEQFF
>TRBJ2-7|TRBV19
CASGPGQGTEEQYF
>TRBJ1-3|TRBV29-1
CSVAEGRWSGNTIYF
>TRBJ2-7|TRBV20-1
CSAPGLADDYEQYF
>TRBJ1-1|TRBV20-1
CSASGTGGLIGTEAFF
>TRBJ2-3|TRBV11-2
CASSLDGISMDTQYF
>TRBJ2-2|TRBV4-3
CASSQDHGWAGELFF
>TRBJ2-7|TRBV20-1
CSASRQGIDYEQYF
>TRBJ1-1|TRBV6-2/TRBV6-3
CASSRANTEAFF
>TRBJ1-1|TRBV12-3/TRBV12-4
CASSLTGWREAFF